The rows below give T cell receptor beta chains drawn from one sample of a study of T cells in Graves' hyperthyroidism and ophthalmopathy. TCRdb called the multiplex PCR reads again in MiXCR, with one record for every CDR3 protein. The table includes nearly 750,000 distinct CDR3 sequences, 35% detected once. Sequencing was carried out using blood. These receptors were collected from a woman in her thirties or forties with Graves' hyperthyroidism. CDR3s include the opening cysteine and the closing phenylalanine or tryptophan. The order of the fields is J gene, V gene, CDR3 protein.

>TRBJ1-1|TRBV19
CASSMGINTEAFF
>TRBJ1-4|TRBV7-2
CASSLAATNEELFF
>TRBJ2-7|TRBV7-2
CASSQASGGATEQYF
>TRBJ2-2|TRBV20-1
CSATTGRVNTGELFF
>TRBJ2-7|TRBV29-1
CSVYAGSEQYF
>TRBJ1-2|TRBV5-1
CASSLTPNGGYTF
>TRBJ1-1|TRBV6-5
CASSFVGAVTEAFF
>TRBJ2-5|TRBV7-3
CASSVVEGGPQETQYF
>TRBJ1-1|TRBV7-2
CASSLAGAGLTEAFF
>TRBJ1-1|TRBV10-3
CASSYSTGPGYTEAFF
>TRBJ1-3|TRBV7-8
CASNPGPISGNTIYF
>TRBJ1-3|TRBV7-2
CASSHIRRLSGNTIYF
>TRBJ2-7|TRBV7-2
CASSSSGGAVYEQYF
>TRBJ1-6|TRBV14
CASSQDIQYSPLHF
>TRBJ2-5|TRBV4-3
CASSRPGDSRTQYF
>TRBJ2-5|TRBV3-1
CASTTYRDQETQYF
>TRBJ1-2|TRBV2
CASSDRTGDGGYTF
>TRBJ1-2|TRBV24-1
CATSDSNRGGYTF
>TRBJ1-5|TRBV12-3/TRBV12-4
CASSQGQVDRPQHF
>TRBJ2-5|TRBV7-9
CASSMGQGARETQYF
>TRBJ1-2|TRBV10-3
CAIREDGGAF
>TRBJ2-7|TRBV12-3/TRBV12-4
CASSSVLATEQYF
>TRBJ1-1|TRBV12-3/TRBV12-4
CASSGYTNTEAFF
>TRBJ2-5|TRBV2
CASRGGAGRTETQYF
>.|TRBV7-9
CASSLESAGWGFKNIQYF
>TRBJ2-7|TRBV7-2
CASSQDWGGVSYEQYF
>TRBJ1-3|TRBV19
CASSRAGETAISGNTIYF
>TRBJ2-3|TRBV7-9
CGTDTQYF
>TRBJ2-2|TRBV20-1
CSVGGKNTGELFF
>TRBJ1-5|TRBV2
CASSAGDQPQHF
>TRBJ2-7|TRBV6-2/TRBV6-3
CASTLVLAGVHYYEQYF
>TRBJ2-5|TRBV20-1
CSARSRETQYF
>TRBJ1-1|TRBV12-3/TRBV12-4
CASSLAAARAFF
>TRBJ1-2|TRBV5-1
CASSLERTGGPGGYTF
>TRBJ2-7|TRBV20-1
CSARDGRGGPNEQYF
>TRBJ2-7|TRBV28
CASSVGASAYF
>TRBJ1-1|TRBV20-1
CSARKGAAEAFF
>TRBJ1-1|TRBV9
CASSPLGTGGAWTEAFF
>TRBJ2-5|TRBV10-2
CASRGRTGETQYF
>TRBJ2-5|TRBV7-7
CASSWARGPDETQYF
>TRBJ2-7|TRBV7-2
CASSQVPRGGDSYEQYF
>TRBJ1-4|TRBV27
CASSSRGWNEKLFF
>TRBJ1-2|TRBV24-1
CATSDLGYNGGYTF
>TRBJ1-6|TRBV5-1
CASGLEGGRSPLHF